One and the same sample provided the 20 T cell receptor beta chains below, sequenced in a study of identical twins. Using its own MiXCR run on the 5' RACE reads, TCRdb lists one record per CDR3 protein. The table has 500,000 or so distinct CDR3 sequences, 22% seen once. The same data also went into a second study, on T cells expressing NK-cell markers.

Sequenced sample: CD4+ T cells sorted from blood. All receptors come from a woman aged 18-35 years in good health.

A remark on this clonotype: A read error may be the cause here, since a much bigger clone is one base away. CDR3 sequence: CASSIVNEQYF. The CDR3 nucleotides read TGTGCCAGCAGTATCGTGAACGAGCAGTACTTC. The chain carries TRBV5-5 and TRBJ2-7; D is ambiguous. V lost 5 bases and J lost 5, with 8 bases in between. The CDR3 sequence is 11 residues long. Germline values: CDR1 SGHKS, CDR2 YYEKEE (reference sequence).

This chain joins TRBV4-3 and TRBJ2-1, with 12 bases lining up with TRBD2. The germline CDR1 and CDR2 sequences are LGHNA and YSLEER. This CDR3 has 16 amino acids. The trim removed 4 bases at V and 8 bases at J, leaving 9 bases unmatched. The CDR3 DNA reads as TGCGCCAGCAGCCCTCTAGCGGGAGGGCCTATGGATGAGCAGTTCTTC. Protein product: CASSPLAGGPMDEQFF.

This clonotype has ten or more counts. The chain uses TRBV12-3 or TRBV12-4 and TRBJ2-5; D gene unclear. V lost 3 bases, J lost 5 bases, and 7 bases lay in between. This CDR3 contains 12 residues. CDR3 amino acids: CASSFRVETQYF. DNA for the CDR3: TGTGCCAGCAGTTTCCGCGTGGAGACCCAGTACTTC.

The table lists this clonotype with a few counts. The genes are TRBV20-1 and TRBJ2-1; 7 nucleotides match TRBD2. V lost 2 bases and J lost 4; bases outside the gene matches: 5. Germline CDR1 reads DFQATT; CDR2 reads SNEGSKA (reference sequence). The CDR3 totals 14 residues. The CDR3, as DNA: TGCAGTGCTAGATTTGGGACTATTTACAATGAGCAGTTCTTC. This encodes CSARFGTIYNEQFF.

The rearrangement joins TRBV5-1 to TRBJ1-1, with D possibly TRBD1 on 5 matching bases. This CDR3 has 14 amino acids. Trimming removed 2 bases from V and 4 bases from J, with 12 bases in between. Per the germline V gene, CDR1 is SGHRS and CDR2 is YFSETQ. In DNA, the CDR3 is TGCGCCAGCAGCTTCGGGGGGGTAAGCACTGAAGCTTTCTTT. Its protein is CASSFGGVSTEAFF.

This clonotype was seen a few times. This chain links TRBV25-1 with TRBJ2-7; unclear D gene. This CDR3 contains 12 residues. The V and J ends lost 8 bases and 2 bases respectively, with 10 bases between them. CDR1 and CDR2 from the germline V gene are MGHDK and SYGVNS. DNA of the CDR3: TGTGCCAGCGGGGTAGCTCCCTACGAGCAGTACTTC. Translated, it gives CASGVAPYEQYF.

This clonotype was picked up a small number of times. The chain links TRBV4-3 to TRBJ2-1; TRBD2 matches 7 bases. This CDR3 has 15 amino acids. Trimming at V came to 1 base and at J to 9 bases, leaving 9 bases not matched to a gene. The germline CDR1 and CDR2 sequences are LGHNA and YSLEER. The CDR3 nucleotides read TGCGCCAGCAGCCAAGGAGGGACTACCATCGCTGAGCAGTTCTTC. Residues: CASSQGGTTIAEQFF.

The rearrangement links TRBV7-6 to TRBJ2-5; the D gene is possibly TRBD1 (5 bases). The CDR3 sequence is 15 residues long. Between the trimmed V and J ends, which lost 1 base and 2 bases, there was a span of 11 bases. Germline V lookup: CDR1 SGHVS, CDR2 FNYEAQ. CDR3 coding DNA: TGTGCCAGCAGCTTAGTAGCTGGGGCTCAAGAGACCCAGTACTTC. Translating it yields CASSLVAGAQETQYF.

In this sample, this clonotype turned up many times. This chain links TRBV5-1 with TRBJ2-5; D gene unclear. Per the germline V gene, CDR1 is SGHRS and CDR2 is YFSETQ. The CDR3 runs 12 residues. Trimming removed 2 bases at V and 2 bases at J, with 4 bases between. CDR3 in DNA: TGCGCCAGCAGCTTCGAACAAGAGACCCAGTACTTC. It specifies CASSFEQETQYF.

This clonotype showed up many times. This chain links TRBV20-1 with TRBJ2-2; D uncertain. From germline, CDR1 is DFQATT and CDR2 SNEGSKA (reference sequence). V was cut by 6 bases and J by 1 base, with 12 bases left in between. This CDR3 has 14 amino acids. The CDR3 nucleotides are TGCAGTGCCTACGGACCGGTGAACACCGGGGAGCTGTTTTTT. Amino acids: CSAYGPVNTGELFF.

The V and J genes are TRBV30 and TRBJ2-1; 7 bases line up with TRBD2. The J segment lost 11 bases and the V segment lost 4 bases, leaving 5 bases of the junction unmatched. CDR3 length: 11 residues. The germline V gene encodes CDR1 GTSNPN and CDR2 SVGIG (reference sequence). DNA of the CDR3: TGTGCCTGGAACGTGGGACTAAAGCAGTTCTTC. Amino acids: CAWNVGLKQFF.

The chain recombines TRBV20-1 with TRBJ1-6; TRBD1 might be the D (5 bases). Germline-derived CDR1 and CDR2 are DFQATT and SNEGSKA (reference sequence). The CDR3 extends over 12 amino acids. This chain's CDR3 is CVAVGGNSPLHF. In DNA, the CDR3 is TGCGTGGCGGTCGGGGGTAATTCACCCCTCCACTTT.

This clonotype has a single count. The chain couples TRBV18 to TRBJ2-1, with D possibly TRBD2 on 7 matching bases. Trimming took 3 bases from V and 15 from J, leaving 15 bases between them. This CDR3 spans 12 amino acids. Looked up from germline, CDR1 is KGHSH and CDR2 is LQKENI. For the CDR3, the DNA is TGTGCCAGCTCACCCTCACAGGGAGGGCGGTTCTTC. It translates to CASSPSQGGRFF.

The genes are TRBV20-1 and TRBJ2-5; 11 bases map to TRBD2. CDR1 and CDR2 (germline): DFQATT, SNEGSKA (reference sequence). Trimming took 6 bases from V and 0 from J; bases not matched to a gene: 9. This CDR3 has 16 amino acids. CDR3 in DNA: TGCAGTGCCGCCTTACTAGCGGGAGTCTACCAAGAGACCCAGTACTTC. Translated, it gives CSAALLAGVYQETQYF.

This clonotype was seen only a few times. The rearrangement uses TRBV20-1 and TRBJ2-1; the match to TRBD2 covers 7 bases. The CDR3 covers 16 residues. CDR1 is DFQATT and CDR2 is SNEGSKA in the germline V gene (reference sequence). The V segment lost 5 bases and the J segment 6 bases; nucleotides outside the gene matches: 16. The CDR3 loop reads CSAPISSGEGSNEQFF. The CDR3 DNA reads as TGCAGTGCTCCCATTAGTTCGGGGGAGGGTTCCAATGAGCAGTTCTTC.

The chain recombines TRBV5-1 with TRBJ2-1, with a tentative D call TRBD1 (6 bases). Germline CDR1 and CDR2: SGHRS and YFSETQ. The V and J ends lost 4 bases and 0 bases respectively, with 17 bases between them. The CDR3 runs 17 residues. CDR3 sequence: CASSARRQVTSYNEQFF. For the CDR3, the DNA is TGCGCCAGCAGCGCACGACGACAGGTAACCTCCTACAATGAGCAGTTCTTC. The variable domain in full, completed from reference TRBV5-1 and TRBJ2-1, reads KAGVTQTPRYLIKTRGQQVTLSCSPISGHRSVSWYQQTPGQGLQFLFEYFSETQRNKGNFPGRFSGRQFSNSRSEMNVSTLELGDSALYLCASSARRQVTSYNEQFFGPGTRLTVL.

The genes are TRBV5-1 and TRBJ2-5; 8 bases agree with TRBD2. This CDR3 comprises 16 residues. Unmatched junction bases numbered 9, after V lost 0 bases and J lost 5 bases. Germline V gives CDR1 SGHRS, CDR2 YFSETQ. Here the CDR3 reads CASSLAPGLAGETQYF. The CDR3 DNA is TGCGCCAGCAGCTTGGCCCCCGGACTAGCTGGGGAGACCCAGTACTTC.

This rearrangement joins TRBV27 to TRBJ2-6; D is undetermined. The germline V and J ends were trimmed by 1 base and 0 bases, with 10 bases remaining between them. Germline lookup yields CDR1 MNHEY and CDR2 SMNVEV (reference sequence). The CDR3 contains 17 residues. CDR3 in DNA: TGTGCCAGCAGTTTATTGCTTAGGGTCTCTGGGGCCAACGTCCTGACTTTC. Protein product: CASSLLLRVSGANVLTF.

CDR3 nucleotide sequence: TGTGCCAGCAGTTTTCGACAGGGGGTCAGCAACGAGCAGTACTTC. It yields the protein CASSFRQGVSNEQYF. This sequence joins TRBV6-5 and TRBJ2-7; 9 positions match TRBD1. V gave up 4 bases and J gave up 5 bases; unmatched junction bases: 9. Germline V lookup: CDR1 MNHEY, CDR2 SVGAGI. There are 15 residues in the CDR3.

This chain joins TRBV9 and TRBJ2-1; perhaps TRBD1 as D (6 bases). Germline lookup yields CDR1 SGDLS and CDR2 YYNGEE. The V gene lost 0 bases and the J gene lost 8 bases, with 6 bases spanning the gap. CDR3 length: 12 amino acids. CDR3 loop: CASSVAGDEQFF. The CDR3 DNA follows: TGTGCCAGCAGCGTAGCAGGGGATGAGCAGTTCTTC.